This entry is about one TCR beta chain. This clonotype has at least ten counts. This clone's antigen is unknown. Per-base quality was not reported, and no clone a single base away is much larger than it. This entry is derived from a study of response to subunit inactivated influenza vaccine (dated by TCRdb to 2017 to 2018). For the study in its entirety: Deep quantitative profiling of the T cell receptor repertoire was used in the study to follow responses to a trivalent subunit inactivated influenza vaccine. On the study overall, not on this receptor specifically: According to the authors, only a limited number of new T cells may be recruited by each seasonal influenza vaccination.

The germline V gene specifies SQVTM as CDR1 and ANQGSEA as CDR2. A distance of 15 bases separates the germline ends of V and J, which lose 6 bases and 1 base respectively. The CDR3 covers 14 residues, taking in both the cysteine and the phenylalanine. Of the read, only the CDR3 DNA is kept; its 42 bases are in frame from base 1. The sample's time point label, in plain terms: 45 to 55 days after influenza vaccine administration. Library method: RT-PCR. Sequencing took place on an Illumina HiSeq 2500. The raw public data were reprocessed by TCRdb itself: fastp quality trimming at Q25, MiXCR clonotype calling, in-frame beta chains only. Every CDR3 protein is listed once, alongside the most common genes and DNA of its rows. For this sample there are over 400,000 distinct CDR3 sequences; over 10% appear just once. The ten largest clones add up to around 13% of the sample.

The TCR sequence derives from a middle-aged man who received an inactivated influenza vaccine. Donor details come from another sample of the same person, matched by shared clones. Here the sequenced sample was PBMCs from blood, taken around seven weeks after vaccination. The V and J genes are TRBV29-1 and TRBJ2-5, with TRBD2 as a weak D call on 6 bases. In nucleotide form, the sequence is TGCAGCGTCGGGAAGACTAGAACCCAAGAGACCCAGTACTTC. It is translated as CSVGKTRTQETQYF.